The present entry profiles one T cell receptor (beta chain) with its context. These data are taken from a study of T cells after yellow fever vaccination. The V and J ends lost 6 bases and 2 bases respectively, with 20 bases between them. The CDR3 covers 17 residues. Universal primer sites and UMIs were introduced during 5'RACE template-switching synthesis of TCR cDNA. TCRdb reanalysed the 5' RACE reads using MiXCR and keeps one entry per CDR3 protein. This table has hundreds of thousands of distinct CDR3 sequences, 4.1% appearing once. This sequence was found in a man aged 18 to 29 who received the YFV17D yellow fever vaccine. Sequenced material: PBMCs, taken 5 days after the yellow fever booster vaccination. V is TRBV12-3 or TRBV12-4 and J is TRBJ2-1; TRBD1 or TRBD2 may be the D gene (7 bases each). The CDR3 is CASSHSRGGLTYNEQFF. The CDR3, as DNA: TGTGCCAGCAGCCATAGCAGGGGGGGCCTCACCTACAATGAGCAGTTCTTC.